This paragraph reports one TCR beta chain. Using immunoSEQ multiplex PCR, the repertoire was profiled, and TCRdb retains in-frame clones only, with some absent. Altogether 150,000 to 200,000 clones are present, about 83% being singletons, with the ten largest covering approximately 14%. The data belong to a study of blood T cell repertoires in COVID-19. The CDR3 totals 15 residues. CDR1 and CDR2 (germline): ENHRY, SYGVKD. Trimming removed 4 bases from V and 2 bases from J; junction bases left unmatched: 8. This TCR was recovered from an elderly woman with acute or convalescent COVID-19. Sequencing input: peripheral blood. V is TRBV10-3 and J is TRBJ2-7, with 7 bases that match TRBD1. CDR3 sequence reads: CAISGTGVPTYEQYF. CDR3 nucleotide sequence: TGTGCCATCAGTGGAACAGGGGTCCCTACCTACGAGCAGTACTTC.